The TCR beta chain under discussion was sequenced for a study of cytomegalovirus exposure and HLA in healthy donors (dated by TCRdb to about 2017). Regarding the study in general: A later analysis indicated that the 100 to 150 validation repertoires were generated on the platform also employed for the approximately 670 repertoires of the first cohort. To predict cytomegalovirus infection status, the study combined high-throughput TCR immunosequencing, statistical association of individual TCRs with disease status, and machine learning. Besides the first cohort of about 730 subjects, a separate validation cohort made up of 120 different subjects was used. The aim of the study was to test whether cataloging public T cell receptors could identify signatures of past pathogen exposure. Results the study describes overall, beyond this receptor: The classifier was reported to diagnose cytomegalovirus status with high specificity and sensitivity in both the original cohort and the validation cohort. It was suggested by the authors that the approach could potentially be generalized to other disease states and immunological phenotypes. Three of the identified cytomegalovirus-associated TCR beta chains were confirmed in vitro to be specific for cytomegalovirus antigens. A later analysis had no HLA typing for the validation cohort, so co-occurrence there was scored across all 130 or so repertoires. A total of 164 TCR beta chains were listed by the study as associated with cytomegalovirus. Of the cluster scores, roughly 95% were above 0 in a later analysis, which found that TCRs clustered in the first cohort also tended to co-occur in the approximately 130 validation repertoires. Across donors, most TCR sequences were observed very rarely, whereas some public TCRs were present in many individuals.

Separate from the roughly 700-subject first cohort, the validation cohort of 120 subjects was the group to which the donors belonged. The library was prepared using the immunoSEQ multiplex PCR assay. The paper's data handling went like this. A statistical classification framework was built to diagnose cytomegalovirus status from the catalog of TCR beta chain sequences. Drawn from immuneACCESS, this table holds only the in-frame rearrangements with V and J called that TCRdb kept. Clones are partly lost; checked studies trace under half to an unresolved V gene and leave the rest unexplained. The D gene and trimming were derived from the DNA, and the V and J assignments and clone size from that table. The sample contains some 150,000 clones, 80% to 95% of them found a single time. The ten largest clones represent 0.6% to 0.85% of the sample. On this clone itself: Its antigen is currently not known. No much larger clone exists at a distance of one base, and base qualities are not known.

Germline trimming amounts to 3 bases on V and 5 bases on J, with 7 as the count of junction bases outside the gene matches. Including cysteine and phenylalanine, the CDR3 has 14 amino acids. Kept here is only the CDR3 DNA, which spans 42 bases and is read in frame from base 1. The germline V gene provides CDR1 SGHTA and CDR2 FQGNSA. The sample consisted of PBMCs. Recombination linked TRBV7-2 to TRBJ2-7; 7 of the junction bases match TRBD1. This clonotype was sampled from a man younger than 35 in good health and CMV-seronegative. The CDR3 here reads CASSFDRVLNEQYF. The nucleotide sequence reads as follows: TGTGCCAGCAGCTTTGACAGGGTTCTCAACGAGCAGTACTTC.